The source of this TCR beta chain is a study of blood T cell repertoires in COVID-19. About the research overall: Sources were T cells, B-cell-depleted T cells, or PBMCs; the material itself was cDNA or gDNA.

The CDR3 runs to 11 residues. V gave up 4 bases and J gave up 4 bases, with 5 bases separating them. This clone was observed once. Original methodology: Counts of nucleated cells, estimated from reference gene primer amplification, were obtained. Repertoires were generated with immunoSEQ multiplex PCR, while TCRdb's copy carries only in-frame clones and drops some. V and J calls and clone size are copied from that table; D and trimming were computed from the DNA. The table shows approximately 200,000 clones, with approximately 86% occurring only once. V usage is TRBV12-3 or TRBV12-4 and J usage is TRBJ2-7; no definite D call. Material for sequencing was peripheral blood. The source is a woman aged 25-40 years with active or convalescent COVID-19. This CDR3 reads CASSSGYEQYF. As DNA, the CDR3 is TGTGCCAGCAGTTCAGGATACGAGCAGTACTTC.